The following is a T cell receptor (beta chain) sequence with its context. The antigen is undetermined. The record originates from a study of vaccination and CD4 T cells after COVID-19. The wider study: Four females and six males made up the convalescents, two of whom were Hispanic. Whole-study results and caveats: The authors identified 304 of 307 vaccine-specific clones in convalescent patients as spike mono-reactive. Clonotypes reactive to SARS-CoV-2 had a median that went up from 21 to 38, but not significantly.

Researchers used the Oncomine TCR Beta short-read assay to sequence DNA from cultured CD4+ T cells. MiXCR, applied by TCRdb to the PCR reads, yields one record per CDR3 protein. The sample lists 9,100 or so distinct CDR3 sequences; over 30% were seen once. Germline values: CDR1 SNHLY, CDR2 FYNNEI. There are 18 residues in the CDR3. J gave up 5 bases and V 3 bases, and 12 bases lay outside the gene matches. Sample treatment: roughly 11-day PBMC culture with coronavirus spike peptide pools or control peptides (ViraFEST assay). The unexposed donor gave CD4+ T cells before the COVID-19 pandemic (2011-2018).

The V and J genes are TRBV2 and TRBJ2-3; 12 bases line up with TRBD1. Specimen: CD4+ T cells from blood, cultured in vitro. The source of this sequence is a human donor in good health. The CDR3 DNA sequence: TGTGCCAGCAGTGATTGGGACAGGGGGCATGTTGGGGGAGATACGCAGTATTTT. Translated: CASSDWDRGHVGGDTQYF.